The text below deals with one T cell receptor (beta chain). Per the original data handling: Using reference gene primer amplification, nucleated cell counts were estimated. Here immunoSEQ multiplex PCR was the method, and the copy in TCRdb shows in-frame clones only, minus some. V and J calls and clone size come straight from that table; D and trimming were deduced from the DNA. The sample lists 300,000 to 400,000 clones, 70% to 90% occurring once. The study recruited people aged about 18 to 89 years across under 25 US areas. The CDR3 extends over 16 amino acids. V was clipped by 5 bases and J by 4 bases; unmatched bases: 11. Germline values: CDR1 SGHAT, CDR2 FQNNGV. The data stem from a study of blood T cell repertoires in COVID-19. Whole-study context: The cDNA or gDNA used as material had been derived from T cells, B-cell-depleted T cells, or PBMCs.

The chain couples TRBV11-2 to TRBJ1-2; 9 bases match TRBD1. The origin of this receptor is a woman aged 25 to 45 with acute COVID-19. The sequenced material came from PBMCs or T cells enriched from blood (not recorded which). The CDR3 sequence: CASSPGQGTRGYGYTF. The CDR3 nucleotides read TGTGCCAGCAGCCCCGGACAGGGGACAAGAGGCTATGGCTACACCTTC.